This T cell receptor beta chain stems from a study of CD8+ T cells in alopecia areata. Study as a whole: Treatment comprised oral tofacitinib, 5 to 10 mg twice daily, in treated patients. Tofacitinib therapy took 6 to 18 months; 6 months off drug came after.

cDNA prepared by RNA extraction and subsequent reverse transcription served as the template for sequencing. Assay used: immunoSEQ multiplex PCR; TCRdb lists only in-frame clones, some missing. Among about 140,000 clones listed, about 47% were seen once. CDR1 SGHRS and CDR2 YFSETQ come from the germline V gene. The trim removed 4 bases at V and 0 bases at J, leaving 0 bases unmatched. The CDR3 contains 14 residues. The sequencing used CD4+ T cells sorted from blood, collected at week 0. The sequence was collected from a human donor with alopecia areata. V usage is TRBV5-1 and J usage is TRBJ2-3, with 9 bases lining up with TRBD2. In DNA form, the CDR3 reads TGCGCCAGCAGCGCGGGAGGGAGCACAGATACGCAGTATTTT. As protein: CASSAGGSTDTQYF.